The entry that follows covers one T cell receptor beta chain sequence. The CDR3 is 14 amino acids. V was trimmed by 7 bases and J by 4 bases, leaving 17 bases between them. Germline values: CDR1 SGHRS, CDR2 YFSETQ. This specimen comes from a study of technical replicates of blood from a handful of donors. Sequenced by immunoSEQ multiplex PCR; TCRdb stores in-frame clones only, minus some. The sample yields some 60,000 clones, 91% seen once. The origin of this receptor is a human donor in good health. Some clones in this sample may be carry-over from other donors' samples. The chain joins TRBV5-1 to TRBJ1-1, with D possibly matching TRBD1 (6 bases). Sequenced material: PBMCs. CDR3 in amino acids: CASRPTGSGTEAFF. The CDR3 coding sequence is TGCGCCAGCCGTCCAACAGGGAGCGGCACTGAAGCTTTCTTT.